This T cell receptor (beta chain) stems from a study of T cell responses to AZD1222 COVID-19 vaccine. Generated by immunoSEQ multiplex PCR, the TCRdb table keeps only in-frame clones and is missing some. The sample consists of about 25,000 clones, about nine tenths of them appearing once. Of note for this clone: The target antigen is unknown.

Findings and caveats of the study: Distributed over spike, vaccine-associated CD4 TCRs predominated at 160-218 and 743-854. Increases in Spike-specific TCR breadth and depth were seen after two AZD1222 doses.

The clonotype originates from an adult who received the AZD1222 COVID-19 vaccine. The sequencing here drew on peripheral blood, taken 28 days after the second AZD1222 dose.

Here the CDR3 DNA reads TGTGCCAGCAGCCCGTCCCCGACAGCCCAATACAATGAGCAGTTCTTC. This codes for CASSPSPTAQYNEQFF. The chain joins TRBV3-1 (or the pseudogene TRBV3-2) to TRBJ2-1; a weak D match, TRBD1 (5 bases). The ends were cut back, 4 bases at V and 4 bases at J, with 17 bases in the middle. The CDR3 loop spans 16 amino acids. Germline V gene sequence: CDR1 LGHDT, CDR2 YNNKEL (reference sequence).